Listed here are 21 T cell receptor beta chains from one sample, sequenced in a study of molecular identifiers for immune sequencing clone quantification. TCRdb re-derived calls from the PCR reads in MiXCR, one entry per CDR3 protein. The repertoire holds more than 95,000 distinct CDR3 sequences, with 20% to 30% as singletons. The sample was naive CD8+ T cells from blood, with Jurkat cell RNA spiked in. Subset: FACS-sorted CD8+CD4-CCR7+CD45RA+ naive T cells. These TCRs come from a human donor in good health. Some libraries in this study had Jurkat cell RNA spiked in.

This chain connects TRBV27 to TRBJ2-7; tentatively, D is TRBD2 (6 bases). The CDR3 has 14 amino acids. Looked up from germline, CDR1 is MNHEY and CDR2 is SMNVEV (reference sequence). Trimming removed 3 bases at V and 5 bases at J, with 14 bases between. CDR3 sequence reads: CASSLRPAGHEQYF. Here the CDR3 DNA reads TGTGCCAGCAGTTTGCGCCCCGCGGGGCACGAGCAGTACTTC.

This clonotype was seen repeatedly, ten times or more. The chain joins TRBV5-1 to TRBJ1-1; 8 bases are shared with TRBD1. Germline V gene lookup returns CDR1 SGHRS and CDR2 YFSETQ. The length of the CDR3 is 13 residues. V lost 3 bases to trimming and J lost 11 bases; unmatched junction nucleotides: 9. Written as DNA, the CDR3 is TGCGCCAGCAGCTCCACAGGGGGTGGGGTGGCTTTCTTT. Its translation is CASSSTGGGVAFF.

The J gene is TRBJ2-1, the V gene TRBV4-1; possibly TRBD1 for D (6 bases). CDR3 length: 17 residues. Deletions cut 1 base from V and 1 base from J, with 14 bases between. Germline CDR1 and CDR2: MGHRA and YSYEKL. The CDR3, as DNA: TGCGCCAGCAGCCAAGCACAAGACAGGCTATCCTACAATGAGCAGTTCTTC. Its translation: CASSQAQDRLSYNEQFF.

This clonotype was recorded many times. This chain joins TRBV5-1 and TRBJ2-5; 10 bases align to TRBD1. The V gene's germline CDR1 is SGHRS and CDR2 YFSETQ. This CDR3 comprises 17 residues. The J segment lost 4 bases and the V segment lost 3 bases, leaving 12 bases of the junction unmatched. CDR3 amino acids: CASSSGTGDSLRETQYF. CDR3 in DNA: TGCGCCAGCAGCTCCGGGACAGGGGACTCTCTTCGAGAGACCCAGTACTTC.

Regarding this clonotype: A read error may explain this, as a much larger clone is one base away. The chain is built from TRBV29-1 and TRBJ2-3; 7 nucleotides align to TRBD2. The CDR3 has 13 residues. CDR1 SQVTM and CDR2 ANQGSEA come from the germline V gene. CDR3 nucleotide sequence: TGCAGCGTACCGGGACTACCCACAGATGCGCAGTATTTT. This codes for CSVPGLPTDAQYF.

The chain joins TRBV7-2 to TRBJ2-1; D may be TRBD2 (6 bases). Per the germline V gene, CDR1 is SGHTA and CDR2 is FQGNSA. CDR3 size: 16 residues. The V end lost 1 base, the J end lost 6 bases, and 16 bases lay between the germline ends. Written as DNA, the CDR3 is TGTGCCAGCAGCTTAGACTGGACTTGGAGGGTCAATGAGCAGTTCTTC. Protein product: CASSLDWTWRVNEQFF.

This clonotype was detected many times. The J gene is TRBJ2-6, the V gene TRBV27, with D perhaps being TRBD1 or TRBD2 (5 bases each). Trimming took off 5 bases at V and 2 bases at J, with 10 bases between the two ends. CDR1 and CDR2 (germline): MNHEY, SMNVEV (reference sequence). The CDR3 loop spans 15 amino acids. This CDR3 is CASSKRGTGANVLTF. The CDR3 DNA is TGTGCCAGCAGTAAGAGGGGCACTGGGGCCAACGTCCTGACTTTC.

A note on this clonotype: This may come from a read error, since a much larger clone is one base off. The gene calls are TRBV6-5 and TRBJ2-2; a possible D gene is TRBD2 (6 bases). The CDR3 loop spans 14 amino acids. Deletions cut 5 bases from V and 7 bases from J, with 14 bases between. The germline V gene encodes CDR1 MNHEY and CDR2 SVGAGI. The CDR3 DNA reads as TGTGCCAGCAGTCGGGACTCCTGGGGCGGGGAGCTGTTTTTT. Translation: CASSRDSWGGELFF.

Note on this clonotype: One end of the junction does not line up with germline, which may come from a read error. The chain is built from TRBV9 and TRBJ2-1, with TRBD2 identical over 9 bases. This CDR3 comprises 17 residues. Germline V lookup: CDR1 SGDLS, CDR2 YYNGEE. CDR3 amino acids: CASSVASVLAGYDEQFF. Written as DNA, the CDR3 is TGTGCCAGCAGCGTAGCGAGTGTGCTAGCGGGATACGATGAGCAATTCTTC.

A remark on this clonotype: This may stem from a read error, because a much larger clone lies one nucleotide away. The CDR3 carries no conserved terminal phenylalanine or tryptophan, so it likely arises from a read error. V gene TRBV29-1 combines with J gene TRBJ2-7; maybe TRBD1 (5 bases). In germline, CDR1 is SQVTM, CDR2 ANQGSEA. This CDR3 comprises 12 residues. The CDR3, as DNA: TGCATCAAAAGCAGGGCAGGGAACGAGCAGTACTCC. This codes for CIKSRAGNEQYS.

The chain uses TRBV6-5 and TRBJ2-2; 7 bases map to TRBD2. The junction had 7 bases not matched to a gene; V was cut back by 2 bases and J by 7 bases. The CDR3 contains 15 residues. In germline, CDR1 is MNHEY, CDR2 SVGAGI. CDR3 coding DNA: TGTGCCAGCAGTTACCTCGGGGGGATCGGCGGGGAGCTGTTTTTT. Protein sequence: CASSYLGGIGGELFF.

This clonotype was counted many times. This chain links TRBV20-1 with TRBJ2-7; 9 bases match TRBD2. This CDR3 has 15 residues. Unmatched junction bases numbered 6, after V lost 0 bases and J lost 3 bases. CDR1 and CDR2 (germline): DFQATT, SNEGSKA (reference sequence). The CDR3 nucleotides read TGCAGTGCTAGAGATCGGGGACTAGCTGGCTACGAGCAGTACTTC. Translating gives CSARDRGLAGYEQYF.

This clonotype was detected many times. This chain joins TRBV20-1 and TRBJ1-2, with D perhaps TRBD1 (6 bases). Between the trimmed V and J ends, which lost 1 base and 2 bases, there was a span of 14 bases. The CDR3 totals 15 residues. Germline V gene sequence: CDR1 DFQATT, CDR2 SNEGSKA (reference sequence). CDR3 loop: CSARVPDSANYGYTF. CDR3 coding DNA: TGCAGTGCTAGAGTGCCGGACAGTGCAAACTATGGCTACACCTTC.

This clonotype was found many times. V and J are TRBV20-1 and TRBJ2-1, with TRBD2 as a possible D gene (7 bases). Looked up from germline, CDR1 is DFQATT and CDR2 is SNEGSKA (reference sequence). The CDR3 totals 16 residues. Between the trimmed V and J ends, which lost 5 bases and 2 bases, there was a span of 19 bases. CDR3 nucleotides: TGCAGTGCTCACGCCCTGGGGGGGGCCACCTACAATGAGCAGTTCTTC. Encoded protein: CSAHALGGATYNEQFF.

This chain connects TRBV20-1 to TRBJ2-1, with a possible D match to TRBD2 (5 bases). The CDR3 is 15 residues long. V was trimmed by 6 bases and J by 0 bases, leaving 15 bases between them. Germline CDR1 and CDR2: DFQATT and SNEGSKA (reference sequence). CDR3 coding DNA: TGCAGTGCCAAGACTACCAGGAGCTCCTACAATGAGCAGTTCTTC. This gives the protein CSAKTTRSSYNEQFF.

Of note for this clonotype: The junction does not match germline at one end; this may be a read error. The chain is built from TRBV11-2 and TRBJ1-1; unclear D gene. The length of the CDR3 is 14 residues. Per the germline V gene, CDR1 is SGHAT and CDR2 is FQNNGV. CDR3 loop: CASSLSRAEAEALF. The CDR3 nucleotides read TGTGCCAGCAGCCTATCGAGGGCGGAGGCTGAAGCTCTCTTT. The full variable domain, in which reference TRBV11-2 and TRBJ1-1 provide the parts outside the CDR3, is EAGVAQSPRYKIIEKRQSVAFWCNPISGHATLYWYQQILGQGPKLLIQFQNNGVVDDSQLPKDRFSAERLKGVDSTLKIQPAKLEDSAVYLCASSLSRAEAEALFGQGTRLTVV.

With respect to this clonotype: This could be a read error, since a much larger clone is one nucleotide away. The chain is built from TRBV7-7 and TRBJ2-5; 13 nucleotides match TRBD2. The CDR3 has 17 residues. The J segment lost 5 bases and the V segment lost 8 bases, leaving 14 bases of the junction unmatched. Germline CDR1 is SSHAT and CDR2 is FNYEAQ (reference sequence). The chain's CDR3 is CASGPRGLAGTQETQYF. CDR3 sequence (DNA): TGTGCCAGCGGCCCAAGGGGACTAGCGGGGACCCAGGAGACCCAGTACTTC.

V is TRBV20-1 and J is TRBJ2-1; TRBD2 agrees at 7 bases. The V and J ends lost 0 bases and 0 bases, in that order; junction bases with no gene match: 8. The germline V gene encodes CDR1 DFQATT and CDR2 SNEGSKA (reference sequence). There are 17 residues in the CDR3. In DNA, the CDR3 is TGCAGTGCTAGAGAAGCTAGCGGAATGAGCTCCTACAATGAGCAGTTCTTC. Translating it yields CSAREASGMSSYNEQFF.

The chain combines TRBV12-3 or TRBV12-4 with TRBJ1-1, with 7 bases that match TRBD1. V trimming: 11 bases; J trimming: 6 bases; junction bases outside the gene matches: 9. The CDR3 consists of 12 residues. The CDR3 nucleotides read TGTGCCCAAGCAGGGGGTATGGCTGAAGCTTTCTTT. It yields the protein CAQAGGMAEAFF.

This clonotype was detected only once. This sequence joins TRBV4-3 and TRBJ2-1; TRBD1 agrees at 9 bases. The CDR3 loop spans 15 amino acids. V shed 3 bases and J 7 bases; nucleotides not matched to a gene: 7. Germline assignment: CDR1 LGHNA and CDR2 YSLEER. The CDR3 loop is CASSQGTGWGNEQFF. In nucleotides, the CDR3 is TGCGCCAGCAGCCAGGGGACAGGGTGGGGGAATGAGCAGTTCTTC.

Comment on this clonotype: This may arise from a read error, as a much more abundant clone is one base away. CDR3 coding DNA: TGTGCCAGCAGCCTAACCGGGACTAATGACACAGATACGCAGAATTTT. This gives the protein CASSLTGTNDTDTQNF. V usage is TRBV7-9 and J usage is TRBJ2-3, with 7 positions matching TRBD2. CDR1 is SEHNR and CDR2 is FQNEAQ in the germline V gene (reference sequence). The CDR3 has 16 residues. Looking up the rest from reference TRBV7-9 and TRBJ2-3 gives the full variable domain: DTGVSQNPRHKITKRGQNVTFRCDPISEHNRLYWYRQTLGQGPEFLTYFQNEAQLEKSRLLSDRFSAERPKGSFSTLEIQRTEQGDSAMYLCASSLTGTNDTDTQNFGPGTRLTVL.